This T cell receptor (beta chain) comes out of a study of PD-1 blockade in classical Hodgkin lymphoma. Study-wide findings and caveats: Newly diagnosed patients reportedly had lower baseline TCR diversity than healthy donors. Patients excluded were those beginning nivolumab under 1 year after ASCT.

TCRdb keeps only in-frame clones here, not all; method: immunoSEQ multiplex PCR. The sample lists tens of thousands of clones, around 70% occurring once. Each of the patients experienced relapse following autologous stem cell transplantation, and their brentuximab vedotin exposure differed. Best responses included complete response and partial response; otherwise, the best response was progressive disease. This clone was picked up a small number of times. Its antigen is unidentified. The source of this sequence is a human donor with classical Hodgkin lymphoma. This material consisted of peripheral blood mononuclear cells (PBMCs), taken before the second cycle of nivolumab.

For the CDR3, the DNA is TGTGCCAGCTCACCTCAGAGATACGAGCAGTACTTC. It yields the protein CASSPQRYEQYF. The rearrangement joins TRBV18 to TRBJ2-7; D unresolved. The germline CDR1 and CDR2 sequences are KGHSH and LQKENI. V was clipped by 3 bases and J by 4 bases, with 7 bases between them. The CDR3 covers 12 residues.